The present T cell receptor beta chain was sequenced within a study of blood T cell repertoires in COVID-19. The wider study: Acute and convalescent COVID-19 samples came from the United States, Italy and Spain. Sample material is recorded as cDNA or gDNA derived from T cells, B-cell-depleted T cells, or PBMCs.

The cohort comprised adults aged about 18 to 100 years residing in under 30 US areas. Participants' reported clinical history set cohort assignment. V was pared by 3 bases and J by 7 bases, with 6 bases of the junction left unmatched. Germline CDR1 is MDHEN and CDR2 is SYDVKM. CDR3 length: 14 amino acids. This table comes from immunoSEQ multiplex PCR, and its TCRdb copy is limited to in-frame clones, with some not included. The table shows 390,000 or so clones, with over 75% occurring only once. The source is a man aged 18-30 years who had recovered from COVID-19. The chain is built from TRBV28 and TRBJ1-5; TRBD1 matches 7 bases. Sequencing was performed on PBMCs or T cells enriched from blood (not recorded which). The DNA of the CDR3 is TGTGCCAGCAGTTTGAGGCAGGGGGAGCAGCCCCAGCATTTT. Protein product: CASSLRQGEQPQHF.